This T cell receptor beta chain was obtained from a study of T cells after yellow fever vaccination. Overall study: Preparation of the low-cell-number fractions used SMART-Seq v4 Ultra Low Input.

TCRdb recomputed calls from the 5' RACE reads with MiXCR, one row per CDR3 protein. Among some 350,000 distinct CDR3 sequences, about 9.5% were seen once, and the ten largest hold approximately 19%. Study-level results: Though it reached lower strength, the secondary response hit its peak faster, day 5 versus 15.

V was clipped by 7 bases and J by 4 bases, with 18 bases between them. This CDR3 comprises 15 residues. Per germline, CDR1 SEHNR and CDR2 FQNEAQ (reference sequence). Comments on this clonotype: Its antigen remains unidentified.

The chain employs TRBV7-9 and TRBJ2-3, with D tentatively TRBD1 (6 bases). The material sequenced was PBMCs, taken on the day of the first yellow fever vaccination. The source is a young man who received the YFV17D yellow fever vaccine. CDR3 residues: CASNGQGRPADTQYF. The CDR3 nucleotides are TGTGCCAGCAATGGCCAGGGGCGCCCCGCAGATACGCAGTATTTT.